The clone carrying this T cell receptor (beta chain) was seen more than once but under ten times. These data belong to a study of T cells in Graves' hyperthyroidism and ophthalmopathy. As for the study in general: Peripheral blood was taken when the disease was first diagnosed, before any treatment began.

Amplification of TCR beta CDR3 regions was performed using RNA transcripts as template. Primed by the HTBI set, a first-round RT-PCR was run on the TCR CDR3. One entry per CDR3 protein, called by TCRdb with MiXCR from the multiplex PCR reads. The sample carries more than 300,000 distinct CDR3 sequences, about 15% recorded once. The CDR3 has 11 amino acids. Germline V lookup: CDR1 MGHDK, CDR2 SYGVNS. Trimming removed 5 bases from V and 4 bases from J, with 5 bases in between. The rearrangement links TRBV25-1 to TRBJ2-5; D is uncertain. The sequencing sample was made of blood. This clonotype originated in a woman aged 55-70 years with Graves' hyperthyroidism. CDR3 sequence (DNA): TGTGCCAGCAGTAACAGAGAGACCCAGTACTTC. Protein sequence: CASSNRETQYF. The entire variable domain, with the rest obtained from reference TRBV25-1 and TRBJ2-5, is as follows: EADIYQTPRYLVIGTGKKITLECSQTMGHDKMYWYQQDPGMELHLIHYSYGVNSTEKGDLSSESTVSRIRTEHFPLTLESARPSHTSQYLCASSNRETQYFGPGTRLLVL.